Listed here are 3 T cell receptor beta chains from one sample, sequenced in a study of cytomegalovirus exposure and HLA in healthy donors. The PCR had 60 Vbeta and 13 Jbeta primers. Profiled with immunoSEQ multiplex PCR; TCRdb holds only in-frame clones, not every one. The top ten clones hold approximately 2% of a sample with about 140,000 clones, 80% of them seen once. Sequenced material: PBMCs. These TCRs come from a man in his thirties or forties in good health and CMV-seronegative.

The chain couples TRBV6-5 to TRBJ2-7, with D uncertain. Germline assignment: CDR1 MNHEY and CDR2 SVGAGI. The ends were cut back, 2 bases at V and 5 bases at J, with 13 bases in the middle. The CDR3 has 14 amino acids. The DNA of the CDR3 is TGTGCCAGCAGTTACGAAACTGCCCGGGACGAGCAGTACTTC. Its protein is CASSYETARDEQYF.

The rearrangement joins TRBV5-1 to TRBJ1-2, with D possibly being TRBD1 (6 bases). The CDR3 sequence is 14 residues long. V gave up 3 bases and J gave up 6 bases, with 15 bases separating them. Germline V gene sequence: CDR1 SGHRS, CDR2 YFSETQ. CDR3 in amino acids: CASSSTGNRDGYTF. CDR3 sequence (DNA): TGCGCCAGCAGCTCTACAGGGAACCGAGATGGCTACACCTTC.

CDR3 nucleotides: TGTGCCACCGGGAGGGGGGCGCAGGATCAGCCCCAGCATTTT. Its protein is CATGRGAQDQPQHF. The V gene is TRBV15, the J gene TRBJ1-5; tentatively, D is TRBD1 (6 bases). The CDR3 length is 14 residues. In germline, CDR1 is LNHNV, CDR2 YYDKDF (reference sequence). The ends were cut back, 8 bases at V and 5 bases at J, with 16 bases in the middle.